Included here is one T cell receptor beta chain sequence, with context. The antigen is undetermined. Donors in the study were healthy people who gave bone marrow. The data originate from a study of cytomegalovirus exposure and HLA in healthy donors. This CDR3 spans 15 amino acids. Germline CDR1 SGHRS, CDR2 YFSETQ. V lost 2 bases and J lost 2, with 14 bases in between. Findings and limits, study-wide: The authors considered a cluster of highly shared sequence variants likely to be a sequencing artifact. A link between a missense DCLRE1C variant and TCR beta V- and J-gene trimming emerged from a later analysis.

The PCR employed 60 Vbeta primers together with 13 Jbeta primers. The protocol was immunoSEQ multiplex PCR, while the TCRdb copy is restricted to in-frame clones and leaves out a portion. This table holds about 140,000 clones, more than 60% found once. What was sequenced was PBMCs. This receptor was obtained from a female donor in good health and CMV-seronegative. The chain is built from TRBV5-1 and TRBJ2-7, with D perhaps TRBD2 (5 bases). The CDR3 loop is CASSFNSQRAYEQYF. The CDR3 nucleotides are TGCGCCAGCAGCTTTAATTCACAGAGGGCCTACGAGCAGTACTTC.